Listed below are T cell receptor beta chains from one sample, sequenced in a study of cytomegalovirus exposure and HLA in healthy donors. TCRdb's copy holds only in-frame clones and misses some; the assay was immunoSEQ multiplex PCR. The sample holds fewer than 200,000 clones; less than 90% are singletons and the top ten take about 5%. The specimen sequenced was PBMCs. These receptors were taken from a woman aged 50 to 60 in good health and CMV-seropositive. CDR3s include the opening cysteine and the closing phenylalanine or tryptophan. A D gene is named only where the DNA matches it firmly. Clone size is stated in some rows and not others, as once, few, many or a class when expanded.

TGTGCCAGCAGCCCCTCCCTAGTTGGCGAGCAGTACTTC CASSPSLVGEQYF . TRBJ2-7 . TRBV11-3 13
TGTGCCAGCAGCTGGTCAGGGGCTACCTCTGGAAACACCATATATTTT CASSWSGATSGNTIYF . TRBJ1-3 . TRBV7-8 16
TGTGCCAGCAGCTTCTTTGGCGGACGGGGGAACTACGAGCAGTACTTC CASSFFGGRGNYEQYF . TRBJ2-7 . TRBV5-5 16
TGTGCCAGCAGCTCCCGGGGGGGGGACAACACTGAAGCTTTCTTT CASSSRGGDNTEAFF . TRBJ1-1 . TRBV7-9 15
TGTGCCAGCAGGCTAGCGCCAGACAATGAGCAGTTCTTC CASRLAPDNEQFF . TRBJ2-1 . TRBV2 13
TGTGCCATCGCGGGGGCCCTGAACACTGAAGCTTTCTTT CAIAGALNTEAFF . TRBJ1-1 . TRBV10-3 13
TGTGCCAGCCGGCCCACCGCCGGGGTCGGCCAGTACTTC CASRPTAGVGQYF . TRBJ2-5 . TRBV28 13
TGTGCCAGCAGCCAATTGCCGGGACAAGACTATGGCTACACCTTC CASSQLPGQDYGYTF . TRBJ1-2 . TRBV4-2 15
TGTGCCATCAGTGAGTCTGCGAGCGGGAGCTACAATGAGCAGTTCTTC CAISESASGSYNEQFF . TRBJ2-1 TRBD2 TRBV10-3 16
TGTGCCAGCAGGATACCAGGGTATGGCTACACCTTC CASRIPGYGYTF . TRBJ1-2 . TRBV6-1 12
TGTGCCAGCAGCAAAGCCGGGACTAGCGAAAACATTCAGTACTTC CASSKAGTSENIQYF . TRBJ2-4 TRBD2 TRBV5-4 15
TGCGCCAGCAGCCAAGATTTGGACAGGAACTATGGCTACACCTTC CASSQDLDRNYGYTF . TRBJ1-2 TRBD1 TRBV4-1 15
TGTGCCAGTAGCACACAGGGAAGCGAGACCCAGTACTTC CASSTQGSETQYF . TRBJ2-5 . TRBV19 13
TGTGCCATCAGGGGACAGGCTGACACCATATATTTT CAIRGQADTIYF . TRBJ1-3 TRBD1 TRBV10-3 12
TGTGCCAGCAGCAATTTCAGGGACAGGGGGCTACCTGGGGCCAACGTCCTGACTTTC CASSNFRDRGLPGANVLTF . TRBJ2-6 . TRBV21-1 19
TGTGCCAGCAGCGCCTCCGGGACAGGGGGTTTGGAGCCCCAGCATTTT CASSASGTGGLEPQHF . TRBJ1-5 TRBD1 TRBV5-5 16
TGTGCCATCAGTGATGAGGGACAGGGGGCACGCGAGCAGTACTTC CAISDEGQGAREQYF once TRBJ2-7 TRBD1 TRBV10-3 15
TGCGCCAGCAGCCCGCTAGCGGGAGGGTCGTTCGGCTCCTACGAGCAGTACTTC CASSPLAGGSFGSYEQYF . TRBJ2-7 TRBD2 TRBV5-1 18
TGTGCCAGCAGTCCGAATCCAGGGGGAGGCACTGAAGCTTTCTTT CASSPNPGGGTEAFF . TRBJ1-1 TRBD1 TRBV6-1 15
TGTTCCAGCAGCCCCCGGGACAGGGGCAACTATGGCTACACCTTC CSSSPRDRGNYGYTF . TRBJ1-2 TRBD1 TRBV7-9 15
TGTGCCAGCAGCCTAGACAGGGGGCCTGTCGAGCAGTACTTC CASSLDRGPVEQYF . TRBJ2-7 TRBD1 TRBV6-5 14
TGCAGCGTACAGGGCAGGGGCGAGCAGTACTTC CSVQGRGEQYF . TRBJ2-7 . TRBV29-1 11
TGTGCCAGCAGCATAAGACTAGGGTCGGCAGATACGCAGTATTTT CASSIRLGSADTQYF . TRBJ2-3 . TRBV11-2 15
TGCGCCAGCAGCTTGGTGACAGGGGGCAATCAGCCCCAGCATTTT CASSLVTGGNQPQHF once TRBJ1-5 TRBD1 TRBV5-1 15
TGTGCCAGCAGCCCACGGACGGGGAATTCACCCCTCCACTTT CASSPRTGNSPLHF . TRBJ1-6 . TRBV6-5 14
TGTGCCAGCAGTGACAGGGGCCGTAGCACAGATACGCAGTATTTT CASSDRGRSTDTQYF . TRBJ2-3 . TRBV25-1 15
TGTGCCAGCAGCCAAAGGGGGGGGCGGGATACGCAGTATTTT CASSQRGGRDTQYF . TRBJ2-3 . TRBV7-2 14
TGTGCCAGCAGTCCTCAGGGGGCGCCCGGCTACACCTTC CASSPQGAPGYTF . TRBJ1-2 TRBD1 TRBV2 13
TGTGCCAGCAGTGCAGGAATAGCAGGGATTCAGTACTTC CASSAGIAGIQYF . TRBJ2-4 . TRBV25-1 13
TGTGCCAGCAACTCCTGGGTGCGGGAGACCCAGTACTTC CASNSWVRETQYF . TRBJ2-5 . TRBV2 13
TGCGCCAGCAGCTTAGCGCCAGAGGGCGAGCAGTACTTC CASSLAPEGEQYF . TRBJ2-7 . TRBV5-1 13
TGTGCCAGCAGCTTAGATTTACAGCGGGGGGGATGGGGTTCCAATGAGCAGTTCTTC CASSLDLQRGGWGSNEQFF . TRBJ2-1 TRBD2 TRBV7-9 19
TGTGCCAGCAGCTTGGCTGTTGCTAACTATGGCTACACCTTC CASSLAVANYGYTF few TRBJ1-2 . TRBV7-2 14
TGTGCCAGCAGCTTAGGACAGGGAGGCGAGCAGTACTTC CASSLGQGGEQYF . TRBJ2-7 TRBD1 TRBV9 13
TGTGCCAGCAAAAGGCAGGTCAACGCCTACGAGCAGTACTTC CASKRQVNAYEQYF . TRBJ2-7 . TRBV27 14
TGTGCCAGCAGTTTCACTGCTGGAAACACCATATATTTT CASSFTAGNTIYF . TRBJ1-3 . TRBV25-1 13
TGTGCCAGCAGTCCCCTAGCTCCCACAGATACGCAGTATTTT CASSPLAPTDTQYF . TRBJ2-3 . TRBV28 14
TGTGCGACCCGGAAATCGGACAGGCGTGGCAACACCGGGGAGCTGTTTTTT CATRKSDRRGNTGELFF . TRBJ2-2 TRBD1 TRBV28 17
TGTGCCAGCAGCTTAGACCGGCCAGGAGGGCTACACAATGAGCAGTTCTTC CASSLDRPGGLHNEQFF . TRBJ2-1 . TRBV7-3 17
TGTGCCAGCAGTTACGCAGGGCCCCCCTATCTCTACACCTTC CASSYAGPPYLYTF . TRBJ1-2 . TRBV6-5 14
TGTGCCAGCAGCCAGAGGGCAGGGGGCAGCTACGAGCAGTACTTC CASSQRAGGSYEQYF . TRBJ2-7 TRBD1 TRBV7-9 15
TGCGCCAGCAGCCAAGATAGGGTAGCGAGCACTGAAGCTTTCTTT CASSQDRVASTEAFF . TRBJ1-1 . TRBV4-3 15
TGTGCTAGCAGACCACAGGGAAACACCGGGGAGCTGTTTTTT CASRPQGNTGELFF . TRBJ2-2 . TRBV7-7 14
TGTGCCAGCAGCCGAATAGGGGGCGCGACTGAAGCTTTCTTT CASSRIGGATEAFF once TRBJ1-1 TRBD1 TRBV16 14
TGTGCCAGCAGCTTGGGCTATGACAGGGTCGGAGGCACCGGGGAGCTGTTTTTT CASSLGYDRVGGTGELFF once TRBJ2-2 TRBD1 TRBV5-6 18
TGTGCCAGCAGTGAAGCTCGGGCAGGGGGAAGTACGGATGAGCAGTTCTTC CASSEARAGGSTDEQFF . TRBJ2-1 TRBD1 TRBV2 17
TGTGCCAGCAGCTATCACACAGATACGCAGTATTTT CASSYHTDTQYF . TRBJ2-3 . TRBV7-2 12
TGTGCCAGTAGTCTCCTAACAGGGGGCACTGAAGCTTTCTTT CASSLLTGGTEAFF . TRBJ1-1 TRBD1 TRBV19 14
TGTGCCAGCAGCCAAGATCACCGCACTAGCGGTAGCACCGGGGAGCTGTTTTTT CASSQDHRTSGSTGELFF once TRBJ2-2 TRBD2 TRBV4-2 18
TGTGCCAGTAGTATCAGCGGTTATCAGCCCCAGCATTTT CASSISGYQPQHF once TRBJ1-5 . TRBV19 13
TGTGCCAGTAGTATCGGAGCGGGCCCTCGAGATACGCAGTATTTT CASSIGAGPRDTQYF . TRBJ2-3 . TRBV19 15
TGTGCCATCAGTGATAAAAACAGGCCCTATGGCTACACCTTC CAISDKNRPYGYTF . TRBJ1-2 . TRBV10-3 14
TGCGCCAGCAGCTTGGACAGGGGCCTGCAGTATTTT CASSLDRGLQYF . TRBJ2-3 TRBD1 TRBV5-1 12
TGTGCCAGCAGTTGGGCAGGGTGGGACAATGAGCAGTTCTTC CASSWAGWDNEQFF . TRBJ2-1 . TRBV6-1 14
TGTGCCAGCAGCTTAGATTGGCCATTCTCAGGGGAGCTGTTTTTT CASSLDWPFSGELFF once TRBJ2-2 . TRBV11-3 15